One and the same sample provided the 29 T cell receptor beta chains below, sequenced in a study of cytomegalovirus exposure and HLA in healthy donors. PCR involved 60 Vbeta and 13 Jbeta primers. Using immunoSEQ multiplex PCR, the repertoire was profiled, and TCRdb retains in-frame clones only, with some absent. The sample's table shows fewer than 45,000 clones. Material for sequencing was PBMCs. The receptors come from a man aged 40-50 years in good health and CMV-seropositive.

This rearrangement joins TRBV28 to TRBJ1-2, with D possibly TRBD1 on 5 matching bases. Germline CDR1 and CDR2: MDHEN and SYDVKM. V was trimmed by 8 bases and J by 8 bases, leaving 15 bases between them. The CDR3 consists of 12 residues. CDR3 nucleotide sequence: TGTGCCAGCCGCGTTCTGGAGGGGGGCTACACCTTC. Its translation: CASRVLEGGYTF.

The chain couples TRBV29-1 to TRBJ1-4; D remains unclear. This CDR3 is built from 12 residues. V was clipped by 3 bases and J by 8 bases, with 10 bases between them. Per the germline V gene, CDR1 is SQVTM and CDR2 is ANQGSEA. The CDR3 DNA reads TGCAGCGTTGACCTGGGCGGGGAAAAACTGTTTTTT. Translating it yields CSVDLGGEKLFF.

CDR3 region: CASSLGQGFSHGYTF. The CDR3 DNA is TGTGCCAGCAGTCTGGGACAGGGGTTCTCCCATGGCTACACCTTC. V usage is TRBV2 and J usage is TRBJ1-2; 10 bases line up with TRBD1. This CDR3 comprises 15 residues. The germline V gene encodes CDR1 SNHLY and CDR2 FYNNEI. V trimming: 5 bases; J trimming: 6 bases; junction bases outside the gene matches: 9.

The chain uses TRBV29-1 and TRBJ2-6; D perhaps matches TRBD1 (6 bases). The CDR3 consists of 13 residues. CDR1 SQVTM and CDR2 ANQGSEA come from the germline V gene. V gave up 7 bases and J gave up 0 bases, with 7 bases separating them. CDR3 amino acids: CSGRGSGANVLTF. In nucleotides, the CDR3 is TGCAGCGGCAGGGGCTCTGGGGCCAACGTCCTGACTTTC.

The genes are TRBV5-1 and TRBJ1-3; D call uncertain. The V and J ends lost 0 bases and 0 bases respectively, with 10 bases between them. The germline CDR1 and CDR2 sequences are SGHRS and YFSETQ. The CDR3 covers 16 residues. In DNA, the CDR3 is TGCGCCAGCAGCTTGGCGGGGTCTCTCTCTGGAAACACCATATATTTT. Its protein is CASSLAGSLSGNTIYF.

The V gene is TRBV11-1, the J gene TRBJ2-1; 8 nucleotides align to TRBD2. CDR3 size: 14 residues. V was pared by 5 bases and J by 8 bases, with 8 bases of the junction left unmatched. Germline lookup yields CDR1 SGHAT and CDR2 FQDESV (reference sequence). The CDR3 sequence is CASSQSSGSDEQFF. The CDR3 DNA reads as TGTGCCAGCAGCCAATCCAGCGGGAGCGATGAGCAGTTCTTC. Supplemented by reference TRBV11-1 and TRBJ2-1, the full variable domain reads EAEVAQSPRYKITEKSQAVAFWCDPISGHATLYWYRQILGQGPELLVQFQDESVVDDSQLPKDRFSAERLKGVDSTLKIQPAELGDSAMYLCASSQSSGSDEQFFGPGTRLTVL.

The chain joins TRBV7-6 to TRBJ2-3; perhaps TRBD2 as D (5 bases). Germline V gene lookup returns CDR1 SGHVS and CDR2 FNYEAQ. CDR3 size: 15 residues. V was clipped by 5 bases and J by 0 bases, with 12 bases between them. CDR3 nucleotide sequence: TGTGCCAGCAGCCCCCTAACGGGGAGCACAGATACGCAGTATTTT. Translation: CASSPLTGSTDTQYF. Supplemented by reference TRBV7-6 and TRBJ2-3, the full variable domain reads GAGVSQSPRYKVTKRGQDVALRCDPISGHVSLYWYRQALGQGPEFLTYFNYEAQQDKSGLPNDRFSAERPEGSISTLTIQRTEQRDSAMYRCASSPLTGSTDTQYFGPGTRLTVL.

V is TRBV5-1 and J is TRBJ1-2, with D perhaps matching TRBD1 (5 bases). Germline loops: CDR1 SGHRS, CDR2 YFSETQ. The CDR3 is 15 residues long. Trimming cost V 0 bases and J 5 bases, with 14 bases left between them. This CDR3 reads CASSLEQGSPYGYTF. In nucleotides, the CDR3 is TGCGCCAGCAGCTTGGAGCAGGGTTCTCCTTATGGCTACACCTTC. Looking up the rest from reference TRBV5-1 and TRBJ1-2 gives the full variable domain: KAGVTQTPRYLIKTRGQQVTLSCSPISGHRSVSWYQQTPGQGLQFLFEYFSETQRNKGNFPGRFSGRQFSNSRSEMNVSTLELGDSALYLCASSLEQGSPYGYTFGSGTRLTVV.

The chain combines TRBV18 with TRBJ2-3, with 8 bases matching TRBD2. Germline V lookup: CDR1 KGHSH, CDR2 LQKENI. This CDR3 is built from 14 residues. Losses at the gene ends were 3 bases for V and 7 bases for J; bases not matched to a gene: 6. The CDR3 coding sequence is TGTGCCAGCTCACCTACTCGGACTAGCAATACGCAGTATTTT. Translation: CASSPTRTSNTQYF. The complete variable domain, with remaining parts taken from reference TRBV18 and TRBJ2-3, reads NAGVMQNPRHLVRRRGQEARLRCSPMKGHSHVYWYRQLPEEGLKFMVYLQKENIIDESGMPKERFSAEFPKEGPSILRIQQVVRGDSAAYFCASSPTRTSNTQYFGPGTRLTVL.

This sequence joins TRBV5-1 and TRBJ1-2, with TRBD1 matching over 12 bases. The CDR3 is made up of 14 amino acids. V lost 4 bases, J lost 8 bases, and 6 bases stayed unmatched. Germline-derived CDR1 and CDR2 are SGHRS and YFSETQ. Here the CDR3 reads CASSLGQGAHGYTF. CDR3 sequence (DNA): TGCGCCAGCAGCCTGGGACAGGGGGCGCACGGCTACACCTTC.

The gene calls are TRBV6-5 and TRBJ1-1; D unclear. The CDR3 has 15 amino acids. Trimming pared 3 bases from V and 1 base from J, leaving 12 bases between. Germline values: CDR1 MNHEY, CDR2 SVGAGI. CDR3 sequence: CASSYSPNTNTEAFF. DNA of the CDR3: TGTGCCAGCAGTTATAGTCCAAATACGAACACTGAAGCTTTCTTT.

The chain recombines TRBV6-4 with TRBJ2-2; 10 nucleotides line up with TRBD2. CDR3 length equals 14 residues. CDR1 is MRHNA and CDR2 is SNTAGT in the germline V gene. V trimming: 4 bases; J trimming: 4 bases; junction bases outside the gene matches: 0. Here the CDR3 reads CASSASGSTGELFF. CDR3 nucleotides: TGTGCCAGCAGTGCTAGCGGGAGCACCGGGGAGCTGTTTTTT.

V is TRBV2 and J is TRBJ1-2, with 7 bases fitting TRBD1. Germline V CDR1 and CDR2: SNHLY, FYNNEI. The V segment lost 2 bases and the J segment 0 bases; nucleotides outside the gene matches: 3. The CDR3 loop spans 15 amino acids. The CDR3: CASSEWDSSNYGYTF. The CDR3 bases are TGTGCCAGCAGTGAATGGGACAGTTCTAACTATGGCTACACCTTC.

The gene calls are TRBV12-5 and TRBJ1-4, with TRBD1 identical over 7 bases. This CDR3 spans 14 amino acids. Germline values: CDR1 LGHNT, CDR2 FRNRAP. The V gene end was trimmed by 5 bases and the J gene end by 6 bases; junction bases not matched to a gene: 6. This CDR3 reads CASGPGGQYEKLFF. In DNA form, the CDR3 reads TGTGCTAGTGGTCCCGGGGGACAGTATGAAAAACTGTTTTTT.

The rearrangement joins TRBV28 to TRBJ2-4; TRBD1 matches 7 bases. Germline-derived CDR1 and CDR2 are MDHEN and SYDVKM. V dropped 6 bases and J dropped 7; count of bases not matched to a gene: 3. The CDR3 is made up of 12 amino acids. The chain's CDR3 is CASSPRGNIQYF. The CDR3 DNA reads as TGTGCCAGCAGCCCCAGGGGGAACATTCAGTACTTC.

The rearrangement uses TRBV9 and TRBJ2-2; 11 bases fit TRBD2. V shed 4 bases, J shed 1 base, and the junction held 3 bases outside the gene matches. The CDR3 runs to 16 residues. Germline CDR1 reads SGDLS; CDR2 reads YYNGEE. CDR3 protein: CASSPGTSGNTGELFF. CDR3 DNA: TGTGCCAGCAGCCCGGGGACTAGCGGGAACACCGGGGAGCTGTTTTTT.

The chain employs TRBV11-2 and TRBJ2-3, with 8 bases identical to TRBD2. J gave up 0 bases and V 5 bases, and 7 bases lay outside the gene matches. Germline loops: CDR1 SGHAT, CDR2 FQNNGV. The CDR3 is 16 amino acids. DNA for the CDR3: TGTGCCAGCAGCCTAGGCGGGAGGCCTAGCACAGATACGCAGTATTTT. Protein sequence: CASSLGGRPSTDTQYF.

The chain employs TRBV19 and TRBJ2-7, with 7 bases identical to TRBD2. Losses at the gene ends were 3 bases for V and 2 bases for J; bases not matched to a gene: 7. Germline lookup yields CDR1 LNHDA and CDR2 SQIVND (reference sequence). The CDR3 length is 15 residues. The CDR3 coding sequence is TGTGCCAGTAGTATCACAAACGGGAGGACCTACGAGCAGTACTTC. Translation gives CASSITNGRTYEQYF.

This sequence joins TRBV29-1 and TRBJ2-5; possible D gene TRBD2, 5 bases. Judging by the DNA end, TRBJ2-7 fits better; the J call may be wrong. Germline assignment: CDR1 SQVTM and CDR2 ANQGSEA. The CDR3 extends over 13 amino acids. The CDR3 region has the DNA TGCAGCGTTCCCGCGAACGGAGGTTACGAGCAGTACTTC. It encodes CSVPANGGYEQYF.

This chain links TRBV2 with TRBJ2-1, with 13 bases fitting TRBD2. The CDR3 runs 13 residues. V was pared by 8 bases and J by 10 bases, with 5 bases of the junction left unmatched. Per the germline V gene, CDR1 is SNHLY and CDR2 is FYNNEI. The DNA for the CDR3 is TGTGCCAGCGGACTAGCGGGAGTTTGGGAGCAGTTCTTC. This encodes CASGLAGVWEQFF.

V is TRBV6-1 and J is TRBJ1-3; D unresolved. V was pared by 0 bases and J by 0 bases, with 9 bases between. The CDR3 runs to 16 residues. CDR1 MNHNS and CDR2 SASEGT come from the germline V gene. CDR3 residues: CASSEAPGYSGNTIYF. In nucleotides, the CDR3 is TGTGCCAGCAGTGAAGCCCCAGGCTACTCTGGAAACACCATATATTTT.

This rearrangement joins TRBV7-8 to TRBJ1-1; D is unresolved. V was clipped by 5 bases and J by 5 bases, with 15 bases between them. The CDR3 has 14 residues. From germline, CDR1 is SGHVS and CDR2 FQNEAQ. This chain's CDR3 is CASSPATGGTEAFF. The CDR3 DNA follows: TGTGCCAGCAGCCCGGCGACTGGCGGGACTGAAGCTTTCTTT.

This chain connects TRBV9 to TRBJ1-2; 9 bases agree with TRBD1. Unmatched junction bases numbered 6, after V lost 3 bases and J lost 3 bases. Germline-derived CDR1 and CDR2 are SGDLS and YYNGEE. This CDR3 comprises 15 residues. CDR3 loop: CASSGWDRDDYGYTF. The CDR3 nucleotides are TGTGCCAGCAGCGGGTGGGACAGGGACGACTATGGCTACACCTTC.

The J gene is TRBJ2-2, the V gene TRBV19; 10 bases align to TRBD2. The CDR3 extends over 14 amino acids. The germline V gene encodes CDR1 LNHDA and CDR2 SQIVND (reference sequence). With V trimmed by 3 bases and J by 5 bases, 0 bases remained unmatched. The CDR3 region is CASSMGLATGELFF. The CDR3 bases are TGTGCCAGTAGTATGGGACTAGCGACCGGGGAGCTGTTTTTT.

This chain links TRBV7-3 with TRBJ1-6, with D unclear. Germline CDR1 SGHTA, CDR2 FQGTGA. V lost 6 bases and J 10 bases, leaving 13 bases between the germline ends. This CDR3 region has 13 residues. The CDR3 DNA reads as TGTGCCAGCAGTCTGGGTACGGGATCACCCCTCCACTTT. The encoded protein is CASSLGTGSPLHF.

The rearrangement links TRBV5-6 to TRBJ1-6, with unresolved D. Germline-derived CDR1 and CDR2 are SGHDT and YYEEEE. The V gene lost 4 bases and the J gene lost 7 bases, with 6 bases spanning the gap. CDR3 length: 12 amino acids. The CDR3 coding sequence is TGTGCCAGCAGCCTACTGAATTCACCCCTCCACTTT. It is translated as CASSLLNSPLHF.

The gene calls are TRBV19 and TRBJ2-3; TRBD1 aligns across 7 bases. The CDR3 loop spans 12 amino acids. V was pared by 7 bases and J by 4 bases, with 2 bases of the junction left unmatched. Germline V gene data show CDR1 as LNHDA and CDR2 as SQIVND (reference sequence). The CDR3 bases are TGTGCCAGTACTACAGGGGCAGATACGCAGTATTTT. Its translation is CASTTGADTQYF.

The rearrangement uses TRBV7-3 and TRBJ2-7, with D unresolved. The CDR3 is 12 residues long. V was pared by 5 bases and J by 0 bases, with 5 bases between. Germline V gives CDR1 SGHTA, CDR2 FQGTGA. The DNA for the CDR3 is TGTGCCAGCAGCCTTAGCTCCTACGAGCAGTACTTC. Its translation is CASSLSSYEQYF.

The chain combines TRBV10-3 with TRBJ2-7; 14 nucleotides agree with TRBD2. V was pared by 3 bases and J by 2 bases, with 12 bases of the junction left unmatched. This CDR3 is built from 19 residues. Germline CDR1 is ENHRY and CDR2 is SYGVKD. The CDR3 coding sequence is TGTGCCATCAGTGACCCTAAGGGGACTAGCGGGAGCCTGACCTACGAGCAGTACTTC. Protein: CAISDPKGTSGSLTYEQYF.